The source of this T cell receptor beta chain is a study of human T cells and chemical hapten exposure. Turning to the study itself: Sensitization was performed using 2% DPC on a roughly 2 cm by roughly 2 cm upper inner arm skin site. While the approximately 25-week study was under way, patients received diphenylcyclopropenone on the scalp every week.

The CDR3 spans 15 residues. Trimming took 4 bases from V and 2 from J, leaving 12 bases between them. Germline-derived CDR1 and CDR2 are SGHTA and FQGNSA. Specified time point: pre-sensitization, week 0. The treatment: therapeutic diphenylcyclopropenone sensitization with weekly scalp DPC. Within the library, unique molecular identifiers were attached to each individual cDNA molecule. TCRdb re-derived calls from the RACE reads in MiXCR, one entry per CDR3 protein. The data contain about 350,000 distinct CDR3 sequences, 5.5% of them singletons. This clonotype was counted a few times. The rearrangement links TRBV7-2 to TRBJ2-4; D may correspond to TRBD1 or TRBD2 (5 bases each). The sample consisted of whole blood, taken in connection with sensitization to the hapten diphenylcyclopropenone (DPC). The TCR comes from a woman aged 18-30 years with alopecia areata. Some clones in this sample may be carry-over from other donors' samples. CDR3 in amino acids: CASSSFTGPKNIQYF. DNA of the CDR3: TGTGCCAGCAGCTCCTTTACGGGGCCCAAAAACATTCAGTACTTC.